The 7 T cell receptor beta chains presented below share a single source sample, sequenced in a study of blood T cell repertoires in COVID-19. Clones were sequenced by immunoSEQ multiplex PCR, and TCRdb holds only the in-frame ones, with some missing. Here the sample spans around 320,000 clones, roughly 90% being singletons. Sequencing input: PBMCs or T cells enriched from blood (not recorded which). The source of these receptors is a woman in her 30s who had been exposed to COVID-19.

The V and J genes are TRBV3-1 (or the pseudogene TRBV3-2) and TRBJ2-2; 10 bases are a match to TRBD2. The CDR3 is made up of 16 amino acids. Losses at the gene ends were 5 bases for V and 1 base for J; bases not matched to a gene: 4. The V gene's germline CDR1 is LGHDT and CDR2 YNNKEL (reference sequence). This chain's CDR3 is CASSFRLAGNTGELFF. The CDR3 bases are TGTGCCAGCAGCTTCCGACTAGCGGGGAACACCGGGGAGCTGTTTTTT.

V is TRBV4-1 and J is TRBJ2-7; 7 positions agree with TRBD2. CDR1 MGHRA and CDR2 YSYEKL come from the germline V gene. Unmatched junction bases numbered 8, after V lost 3 bases and J lost 3 bases. The CDR3 has 15 amino acids. CDR3 sequence (DNA): TGCGCCAGCAGCCAGGTTGGACTAGGGCACTACGAGCAGTACTTC. Translating gives CASSQVGLGHYEQYF.

The J gene is TRBJ2-1, the V gene TRBV11-3; 7 bases match TRBD2. This CDR3 comprises 16 residues. The V segment lost 5 bases and the J segment 4 bases; nucleotides outside the gene matches: 11. CDR1 is SGHNT, CDR2 YENEEA, per germline. The CDR3 DNA is TGTGCCAGCAGCCAGTCGGGGAGCGGGGCATACAATGAGCAGTTCTTC. Amino acid sequence: CASSQSGSGAYNEQFF.

The chain is built from TRBV19 and TRBJ2-3; 8 bases map to TRBD1. Trimming at V came to 5 bases and at J to 3 bases, leaving 10 bases not matched to a gene. Germline-derived CDR1 and CDR2 are LNHDA and SQIVND (reference sequence). The CDR3 extends over 16 amino acids. This chain's CDR3 is CASSPRTGIKTDTQYF. The DNA of the CDR3 is TGTGCCAGTAGTCCGCGGACAGGGATTAAGACAGATACGCAGTATTTT.

The chain uses TRBV21-1 and TRBJ1-1. TRBV21-1 constitutes a pseudogene. This CDR3 is built from 16 residues. The CDR3 reads CASSKVCRTWNTEAFF. As DNA, the CDR3 is TGTGCCAGCAGCAAAGTGTGTCGGACTTGGAACACTGAAGCTTTCTTT.

The chain carries TRBV14 and TRBJ1-3; no reliable D call. Germline lookup yields CDR1 SGHDN and CDR2 FVKESK. The CDR3 loop spans 17 amino acids. V lost 3 bases to trimming and J lost 7 bases, with 22 bases between them. CDR3 in DNA: TGTGCCAGCAGCCAGAGGGCCACGGGCTCAGAAGGGAACACCATATATTTT. It yields the protein CASSQRATGSEGNTIYF. Combining the CDR3 with reference TRBV14 and TRBJ1-3 gives the whole variable domain EAGVTQFPSHSVIEKGQTVTLRCDPISGHDNLYWYRRVMGKEIKFLLHFVKESKQDESGMPNNRFLAERTGGTYSTLKVQPAELEDSGVYFCASSQRATGSEGNTIYFGEGSWLTVV.

The chain employs TRBV7-8 and TRBJ1-2; D is possibly TRBD1 (6 bases). Trimming cost V 4 bases and J 3 bases, with 15 bases left between them. CDR3 length equals 15 residues. Germline V gene data show CDR1 as SGHVS and CDR2 as FQNEAQ. CDR3 coding DNA: TGTGCCAGCAGCTCTACAGGGTGGGCTGACTATGGCTACACCTTC. Translation: CASSSTGWADYGYTF.